This TCR beta chain was recovered during a study of T cell changes during pregnancy in multiple sclerosis. The CDR3 is 15 residues long. The ends were cut back, 5 bases at V and 5 bases at J, with 18 bases in the middle. The germline gives CDR1 LNHDA, CDR2 SQIVND (reference sequence). TCRdb's table, derived via immunoSEQ multiplex PCR, lists solely in-frame clones and lacks some. Counted here are some 74,000 clones, 85% to 95% occurring once; the ten biggest clones make up 2.3%. The receptor was isolated from a female donor with multiple sclerosis, enrolled in a pregnancy study. The chain employs TRBV19 and TRBJ1-1; weak D call: TRBD1 (5 bases). The sample in question was peripheral blood, obtained before pregnancy. The CDR3 DNA sequence: TGTGCCAGTAGTCCATCGACACTGGGGGGAACTGAAGCTTTCTTT. Amino acid sequence: CASSPSTLGGTEAFF.